The 9 T cell receptor beta chains given below trace back to one sample, sequenced in a study of shared clonotypes between healthy human individuals. The protocol was immunoSEQ multiplex PCR, while the TCRdb copy is restricted to in-frame clones and leaves out a portion. The sample has around 480,000 clones, 60% to 80% seen once. The sequenced sample consisted of PBMCs. Receptor source: a middle-aged woman in good health. Some clones in this sample may be carry-over from other donors' samples.

This clone occurred a few times. The chain joins TRBV30 to TRBJ1-1; possible D gene TRBD1, 5 bases. With 4 bases removed from V and 4 bases from J, the gap between germline ends came to 13 bases. The CDR3 has 13 amino acids. CDR1 and CDR2 from the germline V gene are GTSNPN and SVGIG (reference sequence). CDR3 DNA: TGTGCCTGGATTTCGGGGGAGGTCACTGAAGCTTTCTTT. Translated, it gives CAWISGEVTEAFF.

V is TRBV5-4 and J is TRBJ1-1, with D unclear. The CDR3 covers 15 residues. CDR1 and CDR2 from the germline V gene are SGHNT and YYREEE (reference sequence). The germline V and J ends were trimmed by 5 bases and 1 base, with 15 bases remaining between them. The CDR3 is CASRGGLRRNTEAFF. In DNA, the CDR3 is TGTGCCAGCAGGGGAGGGTTAAGGAGGAACACTGAAGCTTTCTTT.

The chain combines TRBV7-9 with TRBJ2-6, with 7 bases fitting TRBD1. The CDR3 extends over 16 amino acids. Germline-derived CDR1 and CDR2 are SEHNR and FQNEAQ (reference sequence). J lost 2 bases, V lost 5 bases, and 6 bases had no gene match. CDR3 nucleotides: TGTGCCAGCAGCCATCAACAGGGGCCTGGGGCCAACGTCCTGACTTTC. Protein: CASSHQQGPGANVLTF.

The rearrangement links TRBV2 to TRBJ2-5; 8 positions match TRBD2. The J segment lost 4 bases and the V segment lost 4 bases, leaving 8 bases of the junction unmatched. Germline-derived CDR1 and CDR2 are SNHLY and FYNNEI. The CDR3 is 15 residues long. The CDR3, as DNA: TGTGCCAGCAGTGGTATAGCGGGAATAAGAGAGACCCAGTACTTC. This gives the protein CASSGIAGIRETQYF. Supplemented by reference TRBV2 and TRBJ2-5, the full variable domain reads EPEVTQTPSHQVTQMGQEVILRCVPISNHLYFYWYRQILGQKVEFLVSFYNNEISEKSEIFDDQFSVERPDGSNFTLKIRSTKLEDSAMYFCASSGIAGIRETQYFGPGTRLLVL.

The chain is built from TRBV10-3 and TRBJ2-1; possibly TRBD1 for D (5 bases). Germline V CDR1 and CDR2: ENHRY, SYGVKD. The germline V and J ends were trimmed by 3 bases and 7 bases, with 16 bases remaining between them. This CDR3 comprises 15 residues. The CDR3 loop is CAISDGTRGKNEQFF. CDR3 in DNA: TGTGCCATCAGTGATGGTACAAGGGGTAAAAATGAGCAGTTCTTC.

DNA of the CDR3: TGTGCCAGCAGTGAATTCGGGCAGGGGGGGATGAACACTGAAGCTTTCTTT. The encoded protein is CASSEFGQGGMNTEAFF. The chain carries TRBV25-1 and TRBJ1-1; 7 bases line up with TRBD1. The CDR3 has 17 residues. CDR1 and CDR2 from the germline V gene are MGHDK and SYGVNS. V gave up 1 base and J gave up 0 bases; unmatched junction bases: 8.

V is TRBV6-1 and J is TRBJ2-3, with 9 bases identical to TRBD2. Germline V lookup: CDR1 MNHNS, CDR2 SASEGT. After removal of 2 bases from V and 2 bases from J, the junction contained 2 bases not matched to a gene. The CDR3 sequence is 15 residues long. The DNA for the CDR3 is TGTGCCAGCAGTGAACTAGCGGGACACACAGATACGCAGTATTTT. It encodes CASSELAGHTDTQYF.

The V call is TRBV7-3, the J call TRBJ1-1; tentatively, D is TRBD1 (5 bases). CDR1 is SGHTA and CDR2 is FQGTGA in the germline V gene. This CDR3 is built from 13 residues. V was pared by 1 base and J by 4 bases, with 7 bases between. The chain's CDR3 is CASSLRRGTEAFF. The CDR3 DNA follows: TGTGCCAGCAGCTTAAGGAGGGGCACTGAAGCTTTCTTT.

The chain uses TRBV7-2 and TRBJ2-3; D perhaps matches TRBD1 (6 bases). This CDR3 spans 15 amino acids. V was trimmed by 2 bases and J by 3 bases, leaving 12 bases between them. The germline gives CDR1 SGHTA, CDR2 FQGNSA. CDR3 amino acids: CASSLPGQQTDTQYF. DNA of the CDR3: TGTGCCAGCAGCTTACCAGGACAGCAAACAGATACGCAGTATTTT.